The 16 T cell receptor beta chains below were found in one sample sequenced in a study of OX40 agonist ivuxolimab in advanced cancers. Only in-frame clones appear in the TCRdb table, and some are missing; sequencing was by immunoSEQ multiplex PCR. The repertoire holds about 70,000 clones, 92% seen once, with under 10% in the top ten. The source material was CD4+ or CD8+ T cells sorted from blood, sampled in a trial of the OX40 agonist ivuxolimab. The receptors originated from an adult with an advanced solid tumor such as melanoma, head and neck, liver or kidney cancer.

The V gene is TRBV4-2, the J gene TRBJ2-1, with 9 bases that match TRBD2. Germline V gene lookup returns CDR1 LGHNA and CDR2 YNFKEQ. The junction had 6 bases not matched to a gene; V was cut back by 2 bases and J by 7 bases. The CDR3 contains 15 residues. The CDR3 is CASSQTAGGPNEQFF. The CDR3 nucleotides are TGTGCCAGCAGCCAAACAGCGGGGGGCCCTAATGAGCAGTTCTTC.

The chain employs TRBV9 and TRBJ1-4; perhaps TRBD1 as D (6 bases). V lost 3 bases to trimming and J lost 5 bases, with 14 bases between them. Germline CDR1 is SGDLS and CDR2 is YYNGEE. This CDR3 region has 15 residues. The DNA for the CDR3 is TGTGCCAGCAGCGACGACAGGAAACCGAATGAAAAACTGTTTTTT. Protein sequence: CASSDDRKPNEKLFF.

The rearrangement links TRBV4-1 to TRBJ1-5, with D hard to call. Germline V lookup: CDR1 MGHRA, CDR2 YSYEKL. V gave up 0 bases and J gave up 3 bases, with 9 bases separating them. This CDR3 contains 15 residues. The CDR3 protein is CASSQDWGSNQPQHF. CDR3 coding DNA: TGCGCCAGCAGCCAAGATTGGGGTTCCAATCAGCCCCAGCATTTT.

This chain connects TRBV13 to TRBJ2-1; D is undetermined. This CDR3 region has 13 residues. V was trimmed by 5 bases and J by 5 bases, leaving 10 bases between them. CDR1 is PRHDT and CDR2 is FYEKMQ in the germline V gene (reference sequence). DNA for the CDR3: TGTGCCAGCAGCCCGCCGGGTAACAATGAGCAGTTCTTC. Protein sequence: CASSPPGNNEQFF.

V usage is TRBV14 and J usage is TRBJ2-7; D unresolved. CDR1 and CDR2 (germline): SGHDN, FVKESK. This CDR3 region has 13 residues. The V and J ends lost 1 base and 2 bases respectively, with 6 bases between them. The CDR3 protein is CASSQVRTYEQYF. In DNA, the CDR3 is TGTGCCAGCAGCCAAGTCCGGACCTACGAGCAGTACTTC.

The CDR3 region is CASRGSQLDEQYF. The CDR3 nucleotides read TGTGCCAGCAGAGGGAGTCAGCTCGACGAGCAGTACTTC. This chain links TRBV6-1 with TRBJ2-7; D is possibly TRBD2 (5 bases). This CDR3 has 13 amino acids. The V end was cut by 6 bases, the J end by 5 bases, with 14 bases between. Germline CDR1 reads MNHNS; CDR2 reads SASEGT.

V and J are TRBV27 and TRBJ2-7, with 7 bases lining up with TRBD2. CDR3 size: 15 residues. The germline V gene has CDR1 MNHEY and CDR2 SMNVEV (reference sequence). V lost 2 bases to trimming and J lost 5 bases; unmatched junction nucleotides: 9. The CDR3 reads CASSLTGPSGNEQYF. For the CDR3, the DNA is TGTGCCAGCAGTTTAACTGGGCCCAGCGGGAACGAGCAGTACTTC.

This chain links TRBV25-1 with TRBJ1-1; 8 bases line up with TRBD1. Trimming cost V 5 bases and J 4 bases; bases outside gene matches: 6. The CDR3 is 14 amino acids. Germline V CDR1 and CDR2: MGHDK, SYGVNS. The CDR3 region has the DNA TGTGCCAGCAGTCCCCGAACAGGGGGCACTGAAGCTTTCTTT. Amino acids: CASSPRTGGTEAFF.

The rearrangement joins TRBV6-1 to TRBJ1-1, with D perhaps TRBD1 (6 bases). Per the germline V gene, CDR1 is MNHNS and CDR2 is SASEGT. Deletions cut 2 bases from V and 4 bases from J, with 17 bases between. The CDR3 has 16 residues. The CDR3 nucleotides read TGTGCCAGCAGTGAACCACAGGGACGGCGGCGCACTGAAGCTTTCTTT. It is translated as CASSEPQGRRRTEAFF.

This chain uses TRBV10-3 with TRBJ2-3, with TRBD2 identical over 15 bases. V trimming: 2 bases; J trimming: 4 bases; junction bases outside the gene matches: 7. Germline V gene lookup returns CDR1 ENHRY and CDR2 SYGVKD. This CDR3 comprises 18 residues. CDR3 protein: CAISEPGLAGGIADTQYF. In DNA form, the CDR3 reads TGTGCCATCAGTGAGCCGGGACTAGCGGGGGGTATAGCAGATACGCAGTATTTT.

The chain joins TRBV27 to TRBJ2-7; 7 positions match TRBD1. Germline values: CDR1 MNHEY, CDR2 SMNVEV (reference sequence). J was trimmed by 2 bases and V by 0 bases; bases with no gene match: 10. This CDR3 spans 17 amino acids. CDR3 sequence: CASSLSVGDSVAYEQYF. CDR3 nucleotide sequence: TGTGCCAGCAGTTTATCTGTCGGGGACAGCGTAGCCTACGAGCAGTACTTC.

The chain joins TRBV6-5 to TRBJ2-3; no clear D gene. This CDR3 is built from 13 residues. Germline V lookup: CDR1 MNHEY, CDR2 SVGAGI. The germline V and J ends were trimmed by 2 bases and 2 bases, with 5 bases remaining between them. The CDR3 DNA reads as TGTGCCAGCAGTTACGGGGACACAGATACGCAGTATTTT. It codes for CASSYGDTDTQYF.

This sequence joins TRBV5-1 and TRBJ2-3, with TRBD2 matching over 12 bases. CDR1 and CDR2 from the germline V gene are SGHRS and YFSETQ. This CDR3 is 17 amino acids long. With 4 bases clipped from V and 2 bases from J, the junction kept 8 bases outside the gene matches. This CDR3 reads CASSARLAGVSTDTQYF. CDR3 nucleotides: TGCGCCAGCAGCGCCCGACTAGCGGGGGTCTCCACAGATACGCAGTATTTT.

The count of this clone is one. Other nucleotide sequences from this sample produce the same CDR3. The genes are TRBV13 and TRBJ1-1; no firm D call. The CDR3 spans 14 residues. Trimming left V 3 bases short and J 0 bases short, with 8 bases between. Germline CDR1 reads PRHDT; CDR2 reads FYEKMQ (reference sequence). The CDR3 DNA follows: TGTGCCAGCAGCTTGGGCAGAGTGAACACTGAAGCTTTCTTT. Translated: CASSLGRVNTEAFF.

This clone is medium-sized (0.01 to 0.1%). V and J are TRBV4-1 and TRBJ1-4, with no clear D. V was cut by 4 bases and J by 5 bases, with 17 bases left in between. The CDR3 runs 16 residues. Germline V lookup: CDR1 MGHRA, CDR2 YSYEKL. The CDR3 DNA sequence: TGCGCCAGCAGCCCTTATGAAACTGACATGAATGAAAAACTGTTTTTT. Translation: CASSPYETDMNEKLFF.

Of note for this clone: This CDR3 is also generated by other DNA sequences in the sample. The rearrangement joins TRBV7-6 to TRBJ2-3; no definite D call. Germline values: CDR1 SGHVS, CDR2 FNYEAQ. Between the trimmed V and J ends, which lost 3 bases and 1 base, there was a span of 2 bases. This CDR3 contains 12 residues. As DNA, the CDR3 is TGTGCCAGCAGCTTGGGCACAGATACGCAGTATTTT. It yields the protein CASSLGTDTQYF.